This T cell receptor (beta chain) was retrieved from a study of cytomegalovirus exposure and HLA in healthy donors (dated by TCRdb to about 2017). With respect to the entire study: An earlier analysis of some 550 of the donors reported more than 250 Gb of sequence data and some 120 million unique TCR beta sequences from 150 million to 200 million T cells. An early release covering about 600 HLA-typed donors comprised roughly 300 gigabases of sequencing data and tens of millions of unique TCR sequences. Across approximately 400 genotyped donors of the cohort, an average of about 220,000 unique TCR beta nucleotide sequences per donor were sequenced, and around 19% of those sequences were non-productive. The number of typed donors differed by locus: roughly 629-640 for A, B, C, DRB1 and DQB1; approximately 520 for DQA1; about 600 for DPA1; and 400 to 480 for DPB1. A later genetic analysis took genome-wide SNP genotypes for about three fifths of the 666 donors and used that subset as a discovery cohort. Besides the first cohort of under 700 subjects, a separate validation cohort made up of 90 to 150 different subjects was used. Both class I and class II loci were covered by HLA typing, at four-digit resolution. In a later analysis, previously published TCR beta repertoires from 550 to 750 donors were re-analyzed and high-resolution HLA genotyping was added so that TCR occurrence patterns could be studied. All discovery cohort repertoires had been generated using a single sequencing platform. To decide whether each TCR beta V gene segment behaved as functional or pseudogenic, an earlier analysis of approximately 600 of the donors relied on high-throughput TCR beta sequencing. Donor age, sex, ethnicity and CMV serostatus were compiled together with the repertoire data. The study used immunosequencing to profile the T cell repertoires of approximately 650 subjects and linked those repertoires to cytomegalovirus serostatus. To predict cytomegalovirus infection status, the study brought together high-throughput TCR immunosequencing, statistical association of individual TCRs with disease status, and machine learning. A few DR-DQ haplotypes were handled as single units for association and clustering because linkage in the cohort was strong. Among the roughly 390 genotyped donors, roughly 80% belonged to the genetic ancestry cluster associated with self-reported Caucasian donors. The aim of the study was to test whether cataloging public T cell receptors could identify signatures of past pathogen exposure. Rather than using new phenotypic data, the later analysis identified candidate immune exposures from TCR beta sequences and from how often those sequences occurred across donors. Results and caveats for the whole study, not just this receptor: Sequencing depth was assumed to be roughly uniform across donors in the presence/absence analyses, though that assumption may not hold. Because counts were too low, approximately 18 rarely observed V segments, including chromosome 9 orphons, were excluded from the earlier analysis of around 590 of the donors. In the study, approximately 160 TCR beta chains were listed as associated with cytomegalovirus. Across donors, most TCR sequences were observed very rarely, whereas some public TCRs were present in many individuals. In a later analysis, several top co-occurrence clusters were reported to appear linked to parvovirus B19, influenza, CMV and Epstein-Barr virus. Most CMV-associated TCR beta chains appeared to be HLA-restricted in a later analysis, and the HLA associations seemed to be driven largely by CMV exposure. A further reported finding was that TCR beta sequences accurately predicted the HLA-A and HLA-B alleles for most subjects in the first cohort. In a later analysis, 16,951 TCR beta sequences were associated with specific HLA alleles at a false discovery rate of 0.05. Broadly in line with IMGT annotations, most TCR beta V segments showed up in productive rearrangements about 90% or about 30% of the time in an earlier analysis of approximately 600 of the donors. The sequencing pipeline was judged likely to have produced a cluster of highly shared sequence variants as a technical artifact. According to a later genetic analysis, donors in an Asian-associated ancestry cluster had fewer N-insertions in productive TCRs than the roughly 700-donor mean. Correlated functional status among segregating V segments might reflect linkage disequilibrium, but an unknown experimental factor could not be ruled out. In a later analysis, HLA-associated TCR beta chains showed more clonal expansion and lower generation probabilities than non-associated chains that were equally common. In vitro tests confirmed that a few of the cytomegalovirus-associated TCR beta chains recognize cytomegalovirus antigens. The classifier was reported to diagnose cytomegalovirus status with high specificity and sensitivity in both the original and validation cohorts. Because the 87-base-pair reads could not distinguish some IMGT-functional V segments, including TRBV6-2 and TRBV6-3, those segments were excluded. A later genetic analysis associated a missense DCLRE1C variant with V-gene and J-gene trimming of TCR beta chains, and an independent cohort replicated the association. It was suggested by the authors that the approach could potentially be generalized to other disease states and immunological phenotypes. HLA typing was unavailable for some donors at each locus, so association tests used only the typed subset. Assigning TCR associations to individual alleles was difficult when HLA alleles, especially DR and DQ, strongly co-occurred. Immune exposure information for the cohort was limited to CMV serostatus. Only TCR beta chains were sequenced in this cohort, and the absence of alpha or paired-chain data limited detectable features. In a later analysis, the rate of TCR association differed among HLA loci, with DRB1 alleles having the most associated TCRs and HLA-C alleles having the fewest.

The cohort comprised some 680 healthy bone marrow donors. At the time of sampling, all cohort members were nominally healthy, though unrecorded immune exposures were likely present. The donor tested CMV seropositive and was one of the 289 seropositive cohort members. A peripheral blood sample was collected from each donor, and TCR beta sequencing was performed on peripheral blood mononuclear cells. Genomic DNA extraction from the blood cell samples was performed with the Qiagen DNeasy Blood Extraction Kit. The junction shows trimming of 4 bases on V and 1 base on J, and the gene matches do not reach 6 bases of it. CDR1 and CDR2 are drawn from the germline V gene (reference sequence): SEHNR, FQNEAQ. The CDR3 starts with the cysteine, ends with the phenylalanine, and has 15 residues. Solely the CDR3 DNA is kept, with 45 bases framed from the first base. This clone has a handful of counts. Its binding antigen is unknown. No base qualities exist here, and no much larger clone lies one base off it.

The method behind the library was the immunoSEQ multiplex PCR assay. For the multiplex PCR, a mixture combining 60 forward primers for TCR Vbeta segments and 13 reverse primers for TCR Jbeta segments was used. The CDR3 region of rearranged TCR beta genes was amplified from genomic DNA by a multiplex PCR assay. The Illumina HiSeq System was used to sequence the amplified TCR beta libraries as 87-base-pair reads. Processing in the source paper ran as follows. A later analysis tallied some 79 million unique TCR beta chains across the 700 or so repertoires, and approximately 11 million of those chains were shared by two or more donors. A nearest-neighbor algorithm error-corrected the raw reads and collapsed the reads into unique sequences, merging closely related sequences to remove PCR and sequencing errors. V, D and J gene segments were assigned by aligning CDR3 sequences to IMGT reference sequences. For a sequence to be retained, a match of at least six nucleotides to both a V gene segment and a J gene segment was required. Rearrangements were classified as productive when the CDR3 lacked stop codons and remained in frame with V and J, and all other rearrangements were classified as non-productive. Following IMGT convention, CDR3 was defined as the stretch from the second conserved V-encoded cysteine up to the conserved J-encoded phenylalanine. In an earlier analysis of around 600 of the donors, sequences lacking an unambiguous match to a single V gene segment were excluded. In an earlier analysis of 587 of the donors, V segments were called functional above 56.7% productive rearrangements and were called segregating when the between-donor standard deviation exceeded 5%. A statistical classification framework was built to diagnose cytomegalovirus status from the catalog of TCR beta chain sequences. In a later analysis, V and J genes were assigned by comparing TCR nucleotide sequences against IMGT/GENE-DB human TR gene sequences. A later analysis assigned CDR3 sequences and most-parsimonious VDJ recombination scenarios with the TCRdist pipeline. In a later analysis, each TCR beta chain was defined by its CDR3 amino acid sequence together with its V-gene family, and reads without a unique V-gene family were excluded. In a later analysis, 450 to 600 highly shared, low-generation-probability nucleotide sequences were removed to address suspected cross-contamination and a sequencing artifact. In a later analysis, a clonal expansion index for each public chain was calculated from normalized within-repertoire ranks of inferred template counts. In a later analysis, generation probabilities were computed with a VDJ recombination model fitted to out-of-frame rearrangements, and the resulting probabilities were checked against IGoR. In a later analysis, TCR-TCR, TCR-HLA and TCR-CMV co-occurrence was scored with hypergeometric tests, and a repertoire-size bias correction was applied to TCR pairs. False discovery rates were estimated in a later analysis by permuting HLA or CMV assignments 20 times. In a later analysis, co-occurring TCRs were grouped with DBSCAN, and TCRdist sequence similarity was added when clustering was performed within HLA-allele-positive subsets. Repertoires with fewer than 30,000 or more than 120,000 public chains were left out of co-occurrence clustering, as were a handful of repertoires with anomalous nucleotide sharing. As stored in TCRdb, this immuneACCESS dataset retains in-frame rearrangements with V and J assigned. A fraction of the clones does not appear; measured against another copy, unresolved V genes explain less than half of the discrepancy, and the remainder lacks a known reason. That table gives V, J and clone size, and the DNA gave D and trimming. This sample comprises some 190,000 clones, about 85% of them detected only once. The ten biggest clones cover 1.1% to 1.5% of the sample.

The clonotype comes from a girl under 18 in good health and CMV-seropositive. The sequenced sample consisted of PBMCs. The chain is assembled from TRBV7-9 and TRBJ2-5; TRBD2 matches 7 bases in the middle. The DNA sequence is given as TGTGCCAGCAGCTATGGGACTACATCCCAAGAGACCCAGTACTTC. Its protein reads: CASSYGTTSQETQYF.